This T cell receptor beta chain was obtained from a study of cytomegalovirus exposure and HLA in healthy donors. About the study: When 300 to 400 donors were genotyped, more than 70% of them were found to fall in the Caucasian-associated ancestry cluster.

The CDR3 is 12 amino acids. Between the trimmed V and J ends, which lost 6 bases and 1 base, there was a span of 6 bases. The PCR had 60 Vbeta and 13 Jbeta primers. The assay was immunoSEQ multiplex PCR, and TCRdb's table has in-frame clones only and misses some. In the table there are approximately 190,000 clones, about four fifths of which are singletons. Specimen: PBMCs. This clonotype was sampled from a boy between 10 and 17 years old in good health and CMV-seronegative. The J gene is TRBJ1-1, the V gene TRBV23-1; no reliable D call. TRBV23-1 is an ORF; its function is uncertain. CDR3 loop: CASRSSNTEAFF. CDR3 nucleotides: TGCGCCAGCAGGTCCTCGAACACTGAAGCTTTCTTT.